The present entry profiles one TCR beta chain with its context. Antigen unknown. This record comes from a study of T cell repertoires in cytomegalovirus infection. Via MiXCR, TCRdb re-called the reads, giving one row per CDR3 protein. The sample holds 80,000 or so distinct CDR3 sequences, more than 20% seen once. Here the sequenced sample was CD8+ T cells from cultured PBMCs, taken from culture after CMV antigen stimulation. The TCR was taken from a human donor in good health (CMV status not recorded). Some clones in this sample may be carry-over from other donors' samples.

The CDR3 sequence is CASTLGGQSSYNEQFF. CDR3 nucleotide sequence: TGTGCCAGCACCCTAGGGGGGCAAAGCTCCTACAATGAGCAGTTCTTC. This chain links TRBV9 with TRBJ2-1, with D tentatively TRBD1 or TRBD2 (6 bases each). CDR1 and CDR2 from the germline V gene are SGDLS and YYNGEE. Between the trimmed V and J ends, which lost 6 bases and 0 bases, there was a span of 16 bases. This CDR3 region has 16 residues.